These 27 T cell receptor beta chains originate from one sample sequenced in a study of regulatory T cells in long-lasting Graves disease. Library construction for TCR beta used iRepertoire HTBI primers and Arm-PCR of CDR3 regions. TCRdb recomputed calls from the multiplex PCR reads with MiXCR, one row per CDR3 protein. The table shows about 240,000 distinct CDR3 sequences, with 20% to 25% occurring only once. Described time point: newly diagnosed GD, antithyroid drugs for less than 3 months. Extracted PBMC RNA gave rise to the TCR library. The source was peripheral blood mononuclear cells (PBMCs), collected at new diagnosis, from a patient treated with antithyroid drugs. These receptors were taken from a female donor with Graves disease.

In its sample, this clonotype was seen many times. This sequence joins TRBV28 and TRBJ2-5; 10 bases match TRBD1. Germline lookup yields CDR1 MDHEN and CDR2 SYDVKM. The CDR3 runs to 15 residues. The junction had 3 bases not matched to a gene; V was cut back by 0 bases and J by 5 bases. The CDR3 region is CASSLWTGGLETQYF. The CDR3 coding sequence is TGTGCCAGCAGTTTATGGACAGGGGGCTTGGAGACCCAGTACTTC.

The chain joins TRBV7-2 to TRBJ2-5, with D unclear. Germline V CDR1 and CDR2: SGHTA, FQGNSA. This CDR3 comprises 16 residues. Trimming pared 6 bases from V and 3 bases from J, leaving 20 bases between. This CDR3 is CASRRTMVVPKETQYF. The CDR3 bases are TGTGCCAGCAGGCGCACGATGGTCGTTCCTAAAGAGACCCAGTACTTC.

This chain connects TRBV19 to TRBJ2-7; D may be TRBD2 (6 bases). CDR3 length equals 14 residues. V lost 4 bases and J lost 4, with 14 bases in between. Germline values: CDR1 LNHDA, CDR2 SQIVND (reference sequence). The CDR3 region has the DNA TGTGCCAGTAGTACCCGGGGGTCGGCTTACGAGCAGTACTTC. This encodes CASSTRGSAYEQYF.

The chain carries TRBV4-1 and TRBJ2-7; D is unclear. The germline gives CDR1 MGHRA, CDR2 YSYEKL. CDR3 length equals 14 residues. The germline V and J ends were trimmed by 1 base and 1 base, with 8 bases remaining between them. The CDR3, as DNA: TGCGCCAGCAGCCAAGGCCCGGCGTCCTACGAGCAGTACTTC. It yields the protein CASSQGPASYEQYF.

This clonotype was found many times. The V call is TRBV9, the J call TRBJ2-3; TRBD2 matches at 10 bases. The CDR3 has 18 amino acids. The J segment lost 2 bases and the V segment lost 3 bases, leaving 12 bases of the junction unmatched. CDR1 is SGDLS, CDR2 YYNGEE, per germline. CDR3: CASSEGLAPSDLTDTQYF. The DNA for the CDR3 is TGTGCCAGCAGCGAGGGACTAGCGCCTTCTGACCTCACAGATACGCAGTATTTT.

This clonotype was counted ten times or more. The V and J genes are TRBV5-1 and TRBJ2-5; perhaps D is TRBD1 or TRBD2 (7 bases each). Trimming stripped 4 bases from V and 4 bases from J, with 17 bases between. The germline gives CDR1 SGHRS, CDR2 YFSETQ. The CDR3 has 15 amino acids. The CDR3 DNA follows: TGCGCCAGCAGCGCCCGACAGGGAGGGGGAGAGACCCAGTACTTC. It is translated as CASSARQGGGETQYF.

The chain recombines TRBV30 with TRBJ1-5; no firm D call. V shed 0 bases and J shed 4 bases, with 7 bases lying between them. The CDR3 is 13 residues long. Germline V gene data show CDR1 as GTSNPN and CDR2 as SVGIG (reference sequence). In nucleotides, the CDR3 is TGTGCCTGGAGTGTTGAGCGGAATCAGCCCCAGCATTTT. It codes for CAWSVERNQPQHF.

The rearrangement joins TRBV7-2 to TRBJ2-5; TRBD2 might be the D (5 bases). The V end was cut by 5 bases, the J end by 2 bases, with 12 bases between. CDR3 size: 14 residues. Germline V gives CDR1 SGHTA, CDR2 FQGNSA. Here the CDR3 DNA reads TGTGCCAGCAGCCGAGGGCGGTTTCAAGAGACCCAGTACTTC. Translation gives CASSRGRFQETQYF. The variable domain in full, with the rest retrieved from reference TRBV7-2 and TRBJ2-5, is GAGVSQSPSNKVTEKGKDVELRCDPISGHTALYWYRQSLGQGLEFLIYFQGNSAPDKSGLPSDRFSAERTGGSVSTLTIQRTQQEDSAVYLCASSRGRFQETQYFGPGTRLLVL.

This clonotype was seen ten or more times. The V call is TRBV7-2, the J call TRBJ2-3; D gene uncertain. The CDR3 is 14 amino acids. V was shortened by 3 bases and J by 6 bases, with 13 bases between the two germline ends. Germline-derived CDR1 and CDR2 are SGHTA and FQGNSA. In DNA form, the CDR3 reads TGTGCCAGCAGCTTGATTGGGATCCGCGATACGCAGTATTTT. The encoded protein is CASSLIGIRDTQYF.

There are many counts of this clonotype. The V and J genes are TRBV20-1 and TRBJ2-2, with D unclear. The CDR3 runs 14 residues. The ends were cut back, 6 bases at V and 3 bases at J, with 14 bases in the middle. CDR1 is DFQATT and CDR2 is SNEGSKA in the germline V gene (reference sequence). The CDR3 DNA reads TGCAGTGCCCCCAACGTGGGTGACACCGGGGAGCTGTTTTTT. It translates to CSAPNVGDTGELFF.

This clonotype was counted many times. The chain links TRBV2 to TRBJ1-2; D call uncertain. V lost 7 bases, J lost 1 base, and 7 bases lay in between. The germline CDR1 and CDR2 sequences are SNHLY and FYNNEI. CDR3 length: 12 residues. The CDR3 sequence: CASMRDNYGYTF. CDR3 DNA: TGTGCCAGCATGAGGGATAACTATGGCTACACCTTC. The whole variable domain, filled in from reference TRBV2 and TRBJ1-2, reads EPEVTQTPSHQVTQMGQEVILRCVPISNHLYFYWYRQILGQKVEFLVSFYNNEISEKSEIFDDQFSVERPDGSNFTLKIRSTKLEDSAMYFCASMRDNYGYTFGSGTRLTVV.

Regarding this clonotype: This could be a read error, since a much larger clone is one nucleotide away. CDR3 nucleotide sequence: TGTGCCAGCAGCCGACAACCAGGGATTTACAATGGGCAGTTCTTC. Translated: CASSRQPGIYNGQFF. The V gene is TRBV11-2, the J gene TRBJ2-1; weak D call: TRBD1 (5 bases). The CDR3 spans 15 residues. Germline V gene lookup returns CDR1 SGHAT and CDR2 FQNNGV. Complete variable domain (other parts from reference TRBV11-2 and TRBJ2-1): EAGVAQSPRYKIIEKRQSVAFWCNPISGHATLYWYQQILGQGPKLLIQFQNNGVVDDSQLPKDRFSAERLKGVDSTLKIQPAKLEDSAVYLCASSRQPGIYNGQFFGPGTRLTVL.

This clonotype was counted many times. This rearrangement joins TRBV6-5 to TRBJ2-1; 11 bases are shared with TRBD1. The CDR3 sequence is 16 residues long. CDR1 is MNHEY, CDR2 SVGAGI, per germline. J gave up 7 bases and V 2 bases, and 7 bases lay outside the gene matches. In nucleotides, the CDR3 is TGTGCCAGCAGTTACCCTCCGGGACAGGGGGGGAATGAGCAGTTCTTC. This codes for CASSYPPGQGGNEQFF.

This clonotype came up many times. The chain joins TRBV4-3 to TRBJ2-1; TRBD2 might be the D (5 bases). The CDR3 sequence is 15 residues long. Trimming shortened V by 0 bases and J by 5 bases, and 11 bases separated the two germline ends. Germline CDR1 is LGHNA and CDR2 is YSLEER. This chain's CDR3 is CASSQDSGYDNEQFF. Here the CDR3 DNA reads TGCGCCAGCAGCCAAGATTCGGGGTATGACAATGAGCAGTTCTTC.

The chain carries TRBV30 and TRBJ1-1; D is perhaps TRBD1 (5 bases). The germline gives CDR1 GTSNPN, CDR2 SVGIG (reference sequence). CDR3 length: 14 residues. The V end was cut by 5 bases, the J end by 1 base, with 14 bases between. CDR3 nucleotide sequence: TGTGCCTGGGCTGGGGCAGGGAGGAACACTGAAGCTTTCTTT. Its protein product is CAWAGAGRNTEAFF.

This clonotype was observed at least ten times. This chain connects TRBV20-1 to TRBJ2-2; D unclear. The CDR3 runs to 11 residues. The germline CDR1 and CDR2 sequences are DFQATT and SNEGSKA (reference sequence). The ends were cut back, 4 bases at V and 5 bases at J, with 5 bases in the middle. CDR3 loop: CSAMKTGELFF. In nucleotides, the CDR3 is TGCAGTGCTATGAAGACCGGGGAGCTGTTTTTT.

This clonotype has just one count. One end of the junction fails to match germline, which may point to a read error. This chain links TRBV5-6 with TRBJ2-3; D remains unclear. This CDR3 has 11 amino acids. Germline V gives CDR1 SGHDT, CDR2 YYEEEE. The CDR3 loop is CASSFGYEQHF. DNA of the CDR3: TGTGCCAGCAGCTTTGGGTACGAGCAGCACTTC.

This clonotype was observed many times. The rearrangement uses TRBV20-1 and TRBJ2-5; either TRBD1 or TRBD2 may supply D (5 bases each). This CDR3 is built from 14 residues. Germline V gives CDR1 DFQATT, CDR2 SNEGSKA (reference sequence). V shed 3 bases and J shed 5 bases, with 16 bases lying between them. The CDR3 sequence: CSARGDQGGETQYF. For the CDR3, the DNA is TGCAGTGCTAGGGGGGATCAAGGCGGGGAGACCCAGTACTTC.

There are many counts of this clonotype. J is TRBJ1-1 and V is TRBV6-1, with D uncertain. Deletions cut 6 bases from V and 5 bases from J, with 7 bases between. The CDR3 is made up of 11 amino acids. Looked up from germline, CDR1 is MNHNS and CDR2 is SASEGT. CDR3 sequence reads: CASRIRTEAFF. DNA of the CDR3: TGTGCCAGCAGGATACGAACTGAAGCTTTCTTT.

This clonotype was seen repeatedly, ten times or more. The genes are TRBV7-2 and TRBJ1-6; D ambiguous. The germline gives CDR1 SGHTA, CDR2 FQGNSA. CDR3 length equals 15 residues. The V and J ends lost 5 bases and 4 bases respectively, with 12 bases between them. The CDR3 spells CASSPPREYNSPLHF. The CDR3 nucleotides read TGTGCCAGCAGCCCGCCTAGGGAATATAATTCACCCCTCCACTTT.

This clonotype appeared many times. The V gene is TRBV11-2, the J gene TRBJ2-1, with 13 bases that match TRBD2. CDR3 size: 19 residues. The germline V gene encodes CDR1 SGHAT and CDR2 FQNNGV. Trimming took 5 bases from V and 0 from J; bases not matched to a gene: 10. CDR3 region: CASSNNVGLAGSSYNEQFF. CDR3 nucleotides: TGTGCCAGCAGCAACAACGTGGGACTAGCGGGAAGCTCCTACAATGAGCAGTTCTTC.

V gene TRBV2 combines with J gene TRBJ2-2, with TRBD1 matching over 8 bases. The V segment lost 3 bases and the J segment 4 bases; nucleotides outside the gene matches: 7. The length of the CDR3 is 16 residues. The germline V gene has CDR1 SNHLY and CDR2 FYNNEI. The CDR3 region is CASSDSRGRVTGELFF. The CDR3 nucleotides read TGTGCCAGCAGTGACTCCAGGGGGCGGGTCACCGGGGAGCTGTTTTTT.

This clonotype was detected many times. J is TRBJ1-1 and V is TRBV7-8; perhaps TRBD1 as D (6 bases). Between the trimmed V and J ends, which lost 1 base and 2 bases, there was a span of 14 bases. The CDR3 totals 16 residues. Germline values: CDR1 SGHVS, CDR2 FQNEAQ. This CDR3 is CASSLGVRGVNTEAFF. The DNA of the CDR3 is TGTGCCAGCAGCTTAGGGGTGAGGGGGGTCAACACTGAAGCTTTCTTT.

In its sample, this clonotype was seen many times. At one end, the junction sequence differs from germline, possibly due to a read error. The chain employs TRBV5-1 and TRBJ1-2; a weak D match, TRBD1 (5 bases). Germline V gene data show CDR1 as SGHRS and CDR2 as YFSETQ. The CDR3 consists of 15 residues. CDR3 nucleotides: TGTGCCAGCAGCCCCGGGACCCTCGGGGGATATGGCTACACCTTC. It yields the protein CASSPGTLGGYGYTF.

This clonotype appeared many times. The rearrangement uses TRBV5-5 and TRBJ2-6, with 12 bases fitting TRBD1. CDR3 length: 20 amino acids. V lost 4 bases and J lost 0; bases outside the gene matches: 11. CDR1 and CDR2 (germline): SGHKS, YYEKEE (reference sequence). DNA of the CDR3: TGTGCCAGCAGCCCTCACCGGGACAGGGGGCAGAGCTCTGGGGCCAACGTCCTGACTTTC. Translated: CASSPHRDRGQSSGANVLTF.

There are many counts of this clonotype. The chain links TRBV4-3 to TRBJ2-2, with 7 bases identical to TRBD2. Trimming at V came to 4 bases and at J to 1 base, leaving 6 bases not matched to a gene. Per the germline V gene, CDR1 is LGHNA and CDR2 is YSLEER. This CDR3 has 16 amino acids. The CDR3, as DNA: TGCGCCAGCAGCCGAGCCGGACTAGGGAACACCGGGGAGCTGTTTTTT. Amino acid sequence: CASSRAGLGNTGELFF.

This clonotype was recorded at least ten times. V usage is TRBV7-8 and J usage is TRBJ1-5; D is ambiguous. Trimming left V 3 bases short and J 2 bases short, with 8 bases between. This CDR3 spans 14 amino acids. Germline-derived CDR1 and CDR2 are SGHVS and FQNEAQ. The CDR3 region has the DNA TGTGCCAGCAGCTTCAAGCGGGGCAATCAGCCCCAGCATTTT. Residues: CASSFKRGNQPQHF.